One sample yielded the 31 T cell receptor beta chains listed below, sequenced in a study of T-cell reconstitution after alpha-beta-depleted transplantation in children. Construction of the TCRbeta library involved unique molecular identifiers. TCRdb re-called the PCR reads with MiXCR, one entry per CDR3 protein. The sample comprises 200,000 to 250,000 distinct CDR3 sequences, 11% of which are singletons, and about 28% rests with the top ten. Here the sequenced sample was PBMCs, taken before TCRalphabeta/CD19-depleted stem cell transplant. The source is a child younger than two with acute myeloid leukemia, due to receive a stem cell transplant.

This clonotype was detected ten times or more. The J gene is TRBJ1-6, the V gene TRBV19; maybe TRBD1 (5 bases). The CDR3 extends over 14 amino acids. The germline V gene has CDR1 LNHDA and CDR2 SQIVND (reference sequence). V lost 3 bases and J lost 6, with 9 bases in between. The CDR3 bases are TGTGCCAGTAGTATGGGGGTCATTAATTCACCCCTCCACTTT. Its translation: CASSMGVINSPLHF.

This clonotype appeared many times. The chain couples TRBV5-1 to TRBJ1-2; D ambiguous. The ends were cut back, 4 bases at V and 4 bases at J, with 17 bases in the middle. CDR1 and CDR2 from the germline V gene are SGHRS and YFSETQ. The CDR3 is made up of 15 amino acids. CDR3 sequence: CASSPPGGLSYGYTF. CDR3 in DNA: TGCGCCAGCAGCCCACCAGGAGGCCTATCCTATGGCTACACCTTC.

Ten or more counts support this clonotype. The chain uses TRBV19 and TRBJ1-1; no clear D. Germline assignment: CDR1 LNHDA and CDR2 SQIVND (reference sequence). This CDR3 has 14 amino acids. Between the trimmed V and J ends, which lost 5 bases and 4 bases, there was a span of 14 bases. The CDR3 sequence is CASSRRVRGTEAFF. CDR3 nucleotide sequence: TGTGCCAGTAGTCGGAGGGTTCGAGGCACTGAAGCTTTCTTT.

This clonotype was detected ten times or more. CDR3 amino acids: CASSQGESMGYTF. CDR3 nucleotides: TGTGCCAGCAGCCAAGGCGAGTCCATGGGCTACACCTTC. This chain links TRBV3-1 with TRBJ1-2; D ambiguous. The CDR3 loop spans 13 amino acids. The germline V gene has CDR1 LGHDT and CDR2 YNNKEL (reference sequence). Trimming took off 1 base at V and 8 bases at J, with 11 bases between the two ends.

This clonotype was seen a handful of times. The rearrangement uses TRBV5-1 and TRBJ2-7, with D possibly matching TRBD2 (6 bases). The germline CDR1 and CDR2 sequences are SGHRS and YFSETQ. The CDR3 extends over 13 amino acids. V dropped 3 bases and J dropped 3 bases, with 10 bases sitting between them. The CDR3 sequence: CASSSGGFYEQYF. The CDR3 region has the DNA TGCGCCAGCAGCTCCGGGGGATTCTACGAGCAGTACTTC.

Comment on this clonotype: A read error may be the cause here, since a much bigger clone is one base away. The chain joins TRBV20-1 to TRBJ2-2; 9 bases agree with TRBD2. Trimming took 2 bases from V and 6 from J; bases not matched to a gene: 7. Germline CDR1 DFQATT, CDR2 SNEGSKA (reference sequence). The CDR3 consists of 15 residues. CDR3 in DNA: TGCAGTGCTAGAAAGCGGGGGGAATTCGCCGGGGAGCTGTTTTTT. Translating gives CSARKRGEFAGELFF.

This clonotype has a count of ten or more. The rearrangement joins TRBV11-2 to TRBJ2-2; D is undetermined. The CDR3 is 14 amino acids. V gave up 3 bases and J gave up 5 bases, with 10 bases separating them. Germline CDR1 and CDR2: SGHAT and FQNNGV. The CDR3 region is CASSFLRETGELFF. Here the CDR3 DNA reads TGTGCCAGCAGCTTCTTACGAGAGACCGGGGAGCTGTTTTTT.

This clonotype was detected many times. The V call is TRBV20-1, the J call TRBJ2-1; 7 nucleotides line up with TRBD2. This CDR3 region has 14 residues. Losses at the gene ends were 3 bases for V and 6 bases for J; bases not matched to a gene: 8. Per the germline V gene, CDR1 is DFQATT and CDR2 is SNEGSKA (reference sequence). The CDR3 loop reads CSASGQRDFNEQFF. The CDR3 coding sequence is TGCAGTGCTAGTGGGCAGCGGGACTTCAATGAGCAGTTCTTC.

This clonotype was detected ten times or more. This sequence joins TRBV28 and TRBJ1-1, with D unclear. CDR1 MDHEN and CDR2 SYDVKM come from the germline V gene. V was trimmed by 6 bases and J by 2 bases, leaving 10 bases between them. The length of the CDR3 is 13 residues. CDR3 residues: CASRTRQNTEAFF. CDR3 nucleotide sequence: TGTGCCAGCAGGACCCGACAAAACACTGAAGCTTTCTTT.

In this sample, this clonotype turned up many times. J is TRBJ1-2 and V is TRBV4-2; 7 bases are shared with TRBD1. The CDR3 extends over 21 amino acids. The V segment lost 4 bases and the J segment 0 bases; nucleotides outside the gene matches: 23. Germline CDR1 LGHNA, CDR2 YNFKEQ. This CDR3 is CASSLLNRVDRAGTSNYGYTF. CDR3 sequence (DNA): TGTGCCAGCAGCCTTCTGAATCGGGTTGACAGGGCCGGCACCTCTAACTATGGCTACACCTTC.

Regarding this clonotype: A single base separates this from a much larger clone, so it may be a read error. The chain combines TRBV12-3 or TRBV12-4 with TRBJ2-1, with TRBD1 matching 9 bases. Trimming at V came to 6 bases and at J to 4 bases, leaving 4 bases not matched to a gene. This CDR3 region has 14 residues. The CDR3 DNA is TGTGCCAGCAGGTCCGGGACAGGGTACAATGAGCAGTTCTTC. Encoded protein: CASRSGTGYNEQFF.

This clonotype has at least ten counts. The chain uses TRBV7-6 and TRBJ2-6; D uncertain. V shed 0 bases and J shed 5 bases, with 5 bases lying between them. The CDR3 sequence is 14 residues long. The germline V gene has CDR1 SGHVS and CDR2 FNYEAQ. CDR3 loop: CASSLAGRANVLTF. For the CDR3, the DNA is TGTGCCAGCAGCTTAGCGGGGAGGGCCAACGTCCTGACTTTC.

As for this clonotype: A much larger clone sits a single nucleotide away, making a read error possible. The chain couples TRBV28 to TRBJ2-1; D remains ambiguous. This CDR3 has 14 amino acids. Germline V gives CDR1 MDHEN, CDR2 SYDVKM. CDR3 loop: CASSLSVYYNGQFF. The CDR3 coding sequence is TGTGCCAGCAGTTTGTCGGTCTACTACAATGGGCAGTTCTTC. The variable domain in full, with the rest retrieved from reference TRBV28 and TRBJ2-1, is DVKVTQSSRYLVKRTGEKVFLECVQDMDHENMFWYRQDPGLGLRLIYFSYDVKMKEKGDIPEGYSVSREKKERFSLILESASTNQTSMYLCASSLSVYYNGQFFGPGTRLTVL.

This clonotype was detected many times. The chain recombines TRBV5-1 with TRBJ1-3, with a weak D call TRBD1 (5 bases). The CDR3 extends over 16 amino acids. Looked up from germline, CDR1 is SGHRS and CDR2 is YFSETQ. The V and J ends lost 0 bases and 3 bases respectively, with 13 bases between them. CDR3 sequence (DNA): TGCGCCAGCAGCTTGGGATCTCAGGGAAGTGGAAACACCATATATTTT. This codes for CASSLGSQGSGNTIYF.

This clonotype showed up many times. In nucleotides, the CDR3 is TGTGCCAGCAGTCCCCCACTGGGGAGCAATCAGCCCCAGCATTTT. Translated: CASSPPLGSNQPQHF. The V call is TRBV27, the J call TRBJ1-5; D not resolved. The length of the CDR3 is 15 residues. The ends were cut back, 5 bases at V and 1 base at J, with 12 bases in the middle. Germline V gene data show CDR1 as MNHEY and CDR2 as SMNVEV (reference sequence).

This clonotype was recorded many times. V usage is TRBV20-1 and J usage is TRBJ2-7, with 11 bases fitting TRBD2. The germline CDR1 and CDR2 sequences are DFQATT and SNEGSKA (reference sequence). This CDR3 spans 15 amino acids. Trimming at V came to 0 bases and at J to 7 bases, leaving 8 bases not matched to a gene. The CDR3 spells CSARELAGVSGEQYF. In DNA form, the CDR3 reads TGCAGTGCTAGAGAACTAGCGGGAGTGTCGGGGGAGCAGTACTTC.

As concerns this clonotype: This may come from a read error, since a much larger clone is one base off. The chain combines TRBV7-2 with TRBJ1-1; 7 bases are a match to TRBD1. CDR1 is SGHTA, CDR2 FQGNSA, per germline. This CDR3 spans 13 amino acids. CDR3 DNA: TGTGCCGGCAGCACTCAGGGGGACACTGAAGCTTTCTTT. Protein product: CAGSTQGDTEAFF.

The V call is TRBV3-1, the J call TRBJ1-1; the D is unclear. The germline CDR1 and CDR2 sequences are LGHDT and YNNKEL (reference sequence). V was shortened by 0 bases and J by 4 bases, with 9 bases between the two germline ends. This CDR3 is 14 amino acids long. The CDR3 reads CASSQDRTSTEAFF. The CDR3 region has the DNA TGTGCCAGCAGCCAAGACAGGACCAGCACTGAAGCTTTCTTT.

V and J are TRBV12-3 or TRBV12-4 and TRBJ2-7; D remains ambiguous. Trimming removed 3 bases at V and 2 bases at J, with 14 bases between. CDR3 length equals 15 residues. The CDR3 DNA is TGTGCCAGCAGTTTTTTGAATAGGTCCCCCTACGAGCAGTACTTC. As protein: CASSFLNRSPYEQYF.

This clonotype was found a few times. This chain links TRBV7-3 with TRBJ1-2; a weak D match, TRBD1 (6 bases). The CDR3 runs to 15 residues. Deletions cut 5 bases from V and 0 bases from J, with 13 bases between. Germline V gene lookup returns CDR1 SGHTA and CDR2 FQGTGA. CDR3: CASSARDTTNYGYTF. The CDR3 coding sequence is TGTGCCAGCAGCGCTCGGGACACCACTAACTATGGCTACACCTTC.

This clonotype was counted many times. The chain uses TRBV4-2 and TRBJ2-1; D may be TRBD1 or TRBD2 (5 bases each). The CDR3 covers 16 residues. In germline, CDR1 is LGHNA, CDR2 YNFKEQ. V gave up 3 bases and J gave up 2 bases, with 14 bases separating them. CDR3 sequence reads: CASSQDRRDAYNEQFF. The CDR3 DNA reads TGTGCCAGCAGCCAGGATCGCCGGGACGCCTACAATGAGCAGTTCTTC.

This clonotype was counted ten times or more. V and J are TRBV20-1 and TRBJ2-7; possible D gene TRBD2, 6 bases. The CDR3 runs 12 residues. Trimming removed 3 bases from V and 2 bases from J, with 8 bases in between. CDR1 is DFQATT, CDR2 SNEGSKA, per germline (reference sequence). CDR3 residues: CSASGSPYEQYF. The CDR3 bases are TGCAGTGCTAGCGGGAGCCCCTACGAGCAGTACTTC.

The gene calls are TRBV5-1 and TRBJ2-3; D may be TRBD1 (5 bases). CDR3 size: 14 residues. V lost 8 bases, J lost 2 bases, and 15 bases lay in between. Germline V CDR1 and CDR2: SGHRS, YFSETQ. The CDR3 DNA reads TGCGCCAGTCGGAACAGGACCAACACAGATACGCAGTATTTT. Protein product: CASRNRTNTDTQYF.

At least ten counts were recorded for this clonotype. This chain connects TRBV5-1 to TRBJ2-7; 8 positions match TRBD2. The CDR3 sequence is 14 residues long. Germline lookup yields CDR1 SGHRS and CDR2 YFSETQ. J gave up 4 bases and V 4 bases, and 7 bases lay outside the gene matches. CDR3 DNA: TGCGCCAGCAGCCCCCGGGAGGGTCGATACGAGCAGTACTTC. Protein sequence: CASSPREGRYEQYF.

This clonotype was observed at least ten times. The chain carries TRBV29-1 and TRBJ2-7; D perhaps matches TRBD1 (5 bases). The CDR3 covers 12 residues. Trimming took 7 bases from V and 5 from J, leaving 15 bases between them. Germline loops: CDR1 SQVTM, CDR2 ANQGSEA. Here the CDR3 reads CSAGPSIHEQYF. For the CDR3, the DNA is TGCAGCGCAGGGCCGAGCATCCACGAGCAGTACTTC.

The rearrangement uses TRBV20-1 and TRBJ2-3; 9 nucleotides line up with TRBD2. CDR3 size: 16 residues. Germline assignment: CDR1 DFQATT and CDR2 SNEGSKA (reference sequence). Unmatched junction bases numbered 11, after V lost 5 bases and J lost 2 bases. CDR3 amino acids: CSAQGRLAGNTDTQYF. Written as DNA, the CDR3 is TGCAGTGCTCAAGGTCGGCTAGCGGGGAACACAGATACGCAGTATTTT.

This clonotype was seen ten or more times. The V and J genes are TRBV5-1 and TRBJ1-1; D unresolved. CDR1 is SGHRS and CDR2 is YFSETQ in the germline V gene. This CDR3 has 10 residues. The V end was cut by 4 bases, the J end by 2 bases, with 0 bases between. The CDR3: CASSNTEAFF. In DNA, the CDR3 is TGCGCCAGCAGCAACACTGAAGCTTTCTTT.

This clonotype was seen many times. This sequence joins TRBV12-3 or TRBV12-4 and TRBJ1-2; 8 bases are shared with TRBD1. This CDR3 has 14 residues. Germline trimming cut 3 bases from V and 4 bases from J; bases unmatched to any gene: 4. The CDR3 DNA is TGTGCCAGCAGTTTTCAGGGGGCGAGCTATGGCTACACCTTC. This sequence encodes CASSFQGASYGYTF.

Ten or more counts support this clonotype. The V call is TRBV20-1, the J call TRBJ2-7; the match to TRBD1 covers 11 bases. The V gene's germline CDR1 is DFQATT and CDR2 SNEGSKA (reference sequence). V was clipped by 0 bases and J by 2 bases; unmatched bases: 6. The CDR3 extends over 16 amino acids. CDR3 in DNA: TGCAGTGCTAGAGATTTACCGGACAGGGGGCCCTACGAGCAGTACTTC. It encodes CSARDLPDRGPYEQYF.

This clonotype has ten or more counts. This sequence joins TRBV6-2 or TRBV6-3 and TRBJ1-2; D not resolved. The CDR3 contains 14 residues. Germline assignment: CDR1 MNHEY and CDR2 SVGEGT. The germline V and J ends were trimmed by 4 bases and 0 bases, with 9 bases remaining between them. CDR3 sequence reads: CASSSRTPNYGYTF. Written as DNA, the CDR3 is TGTGCCAGCAGTTCACGGACCCCTAACTATGGCTACACCTTC.

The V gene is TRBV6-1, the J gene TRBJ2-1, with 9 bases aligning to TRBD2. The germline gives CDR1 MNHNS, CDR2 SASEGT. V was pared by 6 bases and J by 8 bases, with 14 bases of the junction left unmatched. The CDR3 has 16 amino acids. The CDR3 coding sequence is TGTGCCAGCAGACAGAATCGGCCTAGCGGGGCCTATGAGCAGTTCTTC. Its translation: CASRQNRPSGAYEQFF.